Each of the 27 T cell receptor beta chains below was sequenced from the same sample in a study of blood T cell repertoires in COVID-19. The repertoire was sequenced with immunoSEQ multiplex PCR; TCRdb's copy has only in-frame clones and lacks some. This table holds a few hundred thousand clones, about 90% found once. Sequencing input: PBMCs or T cells enriched from blood (not recorded which). Receptors originate from a woman aged 18-30 years with acute COVID-19.

This clone turned up a few times. The chain uses TRBV28 and TRBJ2-1; no definite D call. Germline CDR1 and CDR2: MDHEN and SYDVKM. V lost 3 bases and J lost 2, with 11 bases in between. This CDR3 is built from 15 residues. CDR3 sequence (DNA): TGTGCCAGCAGTTTGGGTAGCTTGGCCTACAATGAGCAGTTCTTC. Protein product: CASSLGSLAYNEQFF.

The gene calls are TRBV9 and TRBJ2-3, with 7 bases lining up with TRBD2. The J segment lost 0 bases and the V segment lost 2 bases, leaving 12 bases of the junction unmatched. The CDR3 runs 18 residues. Germline CDR1 SGDLS, CDR2 YYNGEE. The DNA for the CDR3 is TGTGCCAGCAGCGTGGGGGACCCAGGACTAGGAAGCACAGATACGCAGTATTTT. It codes for CASSVGDPGLGSTDTQYF.

The chain joins TRBV28 to TRBJ1-3; TRBD1 might be the D (5 bases). Trimming took off 5 bases at V and 5 bases at J, with 7 bases between the two ends. This CDR3 is 12 amino acids long. The germline CDR1 and CDR2 sequences are MDHEN and SYDVKM. CDR3 nucleotide sequence: TGTGCCAGCAGTACAGGTCGAAACACCATATATTTT. It encodes CASSTGRNTIYF.

At least ten counts were recorded for this clone. V and J are TRBV28 and TRBJ2-7; 10 bases agree with TRBD2. The CDR3 runs 14 residues. Unmatched junction bases numbered 4, after V lost 6 bases and J lost 2 bases. Germline CDR1 reads MDHEN; CDR2 reads SYDVKM. The CDR3 spells CASSPSGRTYEQYF. CDR3 sequence (DNA): TGTGCCAGCAGCCCTAGCGGGAGAACCTACGAGCAGTACTTC.

V gene TRBV21-1 combines with J gene TRBJ2-2; the table calls TRBD1, which could not be checked here. TRBV21-1 is an annotated pseudogene. The CDR3 totals 20 residues. The CDR3 nucleotides are TGTGCCAGCAGCAAAGCTACCACCCGGCGGGGACAGGGGGACACCGGGGAGCTGTTTTTT. Its translation: CASSKATTRRGQGDTGELFF.

This clone appeared once. The chain couples TRBV28 to TRBJ2-2; no clear D. Trimming removed 7 bases at V and 13 bases at J, with 19 bases between. Per germline, CDR1 MDHEN and CDR2 SYDVKM. The CDR3 consists of 13 residues. CDR3 DNA sequence: TGTGCCAGCACCCTGAAGAACCCCATTAGGCTGTTTTTT. It translates to CASTLKNPIRLFF.

V usage is TRBV28 and J usage is TRBJ1-2, with D uncertain. V lost 7 bases to trimming and J lost 4 bases, with 16 bases between them. CDR1 and CDR2 from the germline V gene are MDHEN and SYDVKM. CDR3 length: 14 residues. The CDR3 reads CASTINRGSYGYTF. Written as DNA, the CDR3 is TGTGCCAGCACTATTAACCGGGGATCCTATGGCTACACCTTC.

This clone showed up just once. The gene calls are TRBV28 and TRBJ1-5; 8 bases align to TRBD1. This CDR3 spans 15 amino acids. V dropped 3 bases and J dropped 3; count of bases not matched to a gene: 4. The germline V gene has CDR1 MDHEN and CDR2 SYDVKM. The CDR3 region is CASSFRDRFNQPQHF. The CDR3, as DNA: TGTGCCAGCAGTTTCCGGGACAGGTTCAATCAGCCCCAGCATTTT.

The V call is TRBV18, the J call TRBJ1-5, with a tentative D call TRBD1 (6 bases). Germline values: CDR1 KGHSH, CDR2 LQKENI. Trimming removed 6 bases from V and 6 bases from J, with 18 bases in between. The CDR3 runs 15 residues. CDR3 nucleotide sequence: TGTGCCAGCTCCGCGCAAGCAGGGGAGGGTCAGCCCCAGCATTTT. This codes for CASSAQAGEGQPQHF.

The rearrangement links TRBV5-1 to TRBJ2-2, with 7 nucleotides matching TRBD1. This CDR3 contains 15 residues. Germline trimming cut 6 bases from V and 5 bases from J; bases unmatched to any gene: 10. The germline gives CDR1 SGHRS, CDR2 YFSETQ. The CDR3 coding sequence is TGCGCCAGCACCGCAGGGGGTAGTCGAACCGGGGAGCTGTTTTTT. It encodes CASTAGGSRTGELFF.

The chain couples TRBV11-3 to TRBJ2-3, with D possibly matching TRBD2 (6 bases). The ends were cut back, 5 bases at V and 0 bases at J, with 15 bases in the middle. The CDR3 is 16 amino acids. The germline V gene encodes CDR1 SGHNT and CDR2 YENEEA. CDR3 amino acids: CASSTWEAPSTDTQYF. The CDR3 DNA reads TGTGCCAGCAGCACGTGGGAGGCCCCTAGCACAGATACGCAGTATTTT.

The chain has TRBV3-1 (or the pseudogene TRBV3-2) and TRBJ1-6; TRBD1 matches 9 bases. The CDR3 consists of 16 residues. Germline trimming cut 4 bases from V and 9 bases from J; bases unmatched to any gene: 10. The germline gives CDR1 LGHDT, CDR2 YNNKEL (reference sequence). CDR3 protein: CASSPQRGQGGSPLHF. CDR3 nucleotides: TGTGCCAGCAGCCCTCAAAGGGGACAGGGCGGTTCACCCCTCCACTTT.

This chain links TRBV7-3 with TRBJ1-1; possibly TRBD1 for D (5 bases). Germline V CDR1 and CDR2: SGHTA, FQGTGA. Trimming removed 5 bases at V and 5 bases at J, with 15 bases between. The CDR3 consists of 14 residues. In DNA, the CDR3 is TGTGCCAGCAGCGACGACAGCGATACAACTGAAGCTTTCTTT. Translation gives CASSDDSDTTEAFF.

The chain has TRBV29-1 and TRBJ2-1; 10 nucleotides line up with TRBD1. The germline gives CDR1 SQVTM, CDR2 ANQGSEA. The CDR3 totals 13 residues. Germline trimming cut 5 bases from V and 6 bases from J; bases unmatched to any gene: 4. CDR3 bases: TGCAGCGTTCGGGACAGGGGATTCAATGAGCAGTTCTTC. The encoded protein is CSVRDRGFNEQFF.

The rearrangement uses TRBV9 and TRBJ1-5, with D possibly TRBD1 on 6 matching bases. Germline loops: CDR1 SGDLS, CDR2 YYNGEE. This CDR3 has 15 amino acids. V was cut by 0 bases and J by 7 bases, with 14 bases left in between. CDR3 DNA: TGTGCCAGCAGCGTAGGAACAGGGCGTAAACAGCCCCAGCATTTT. Translation: CASSVGTGRKQPQHF.

The J gene is TRBJ1-4, the V gene TRBV18; 7 positions agree with TRBD1. The CDR3 sequence is 13 residues long. Germline CDR1 is KGHSH and CDR2 is LQKENI. After removal of 3 bases from V and 10 bases from J, the junction contained 5 bases not matched to a gene. The CDR3 region has the DNA TGTGCCAGCTCACCGGAGGGGGCGAGAAAACTGTTTTTT. As protein: CASSPEGARKLFF.

V and J are TRBV5-1 and TRBJ1-4; TRBD1 matches at 9 bases. The junction had 5 bases not matched to a gene; V was cut back by 5 bases and J by 6 bases. This CDR3 region has 14 residues. Germline V lookup: CDR1 SGHRS, CDR2 YFSETQ. The chain's CDR3 is CASRRDREDEKLFF. Written as DNA, the CDR3 is TGCGCCAGCAGGAGGGACAGGGAGGATGAAAAACTGTTTTTT.

This clone was counted once. The gene calls are TRBV14 and TRBJ1-5; D not resolved. Germline V gene data show CDR1 as SGHDN and CDR2 as FVKESK. V was pared by 4 bases and J by 0 bases, with 7 bases between. The CDR3 runs 14 residues. CDR3 loop: CASSPSYSNQPQHF. CDR3 DNA: TGTGCCAGCAGCCCGAGTTATAGCAATCAGCCCCAGCATTTT.

V usage is TRBV6-5 and J usage is TRBJ1-1; TRBD1 matches at 7 bases. The V segment lost 5 bases and the J segment 0 bases; nucleotides outside the gene matches: 6. CDR1 and CDR2 (germline): MNHEY, SVGAGI. This CDR3 is built from 15 residues. This CDR3 reads CASSRGQTMNTEAFF. DNA of the CDR3: TGTGCCAGCAGTAGGGGACAGACCATGAACACTGAAGCTTTCTTT.

The rearrangement joins TRBV5-1 to TRBJ2-6; 7 bases agree with TRBD1. Germline assignment: CDR1 SGHRS and CDR2 YFSETQ. J was trimmed by 2 bases and V by 2 bases; bases with no gene match: 1. The CDR3 is made up of 15 amino acids. Here the CDR3 reads CASSLGGAGANVLTF. The CDR3 coding sequence is TGCGCCAGCAGCTTAGGGGGCGCTGGGGCCAACGTCCTGACTTTC.

For the CDR3, the DNA is TGTGCCAGCTTCCTTCAGGGGGACACTGAAGCTTTCTTT. Translated, it gives CASFLQGDTEAFF. The chain uses TRBV5-5 and TRBJ1-1; TRBD1 matches at 7 bases. Germline values: CDR1 SGHKS, CDR2 YYEKEE (reference sequence). J was trimmed by 3 bases and V by 7 bases; bases with no gene match: 6. The CDR3 spans 13 residues.

The chain carries TRBV27 and TRBJ1-2, with TRBD1 matching over 9 bases. CDR3 size: 15 residues. Unmatched junction bases numbered 9, after V lost 8 bases and J lost 2 bases. Germline lookup yields CDR1 MNHEY and CDR2 SMNVEV (reference sequence). The CDR3 protein is CASATEGQGNYGYTF. CDR3 DNA sequence: TGTGCCAGCGCTACCGAGGGACAGGGAAACTATGGCTACACCTTC.

The CDR3, as DNA: TGTGCCAGCAGCCCCTTAGGCCTAGCGGGCTTCGGAGATACGCAGTATTTT. The encoded protein is CASSPLGLAGFGDTQYF. The J gene is TRBJ2-3, the V gene TRBV2, with 8 bases matching TRBD2. The CDR3 is made up of 17 amino acids. CDR1 is SNHLY and CDR2 is FYNNEI in the germline V gene. The junction had 16 bases not matched to a gene; V was cut back by 6 bases and J by 5 bases.

The rearrangement uses TRBV9 and TRBJ2-3; tentatively, D is TRBD2 (6 bases). The V gene's germline CDR1 is SGDLS and CDR2 YYNGEE. The CDR3 spans 14 residues. V lost 0 bases and J lost 3, with 8 bases in between. For the CDR3, the DNA is TGTGCCAGCAGCGTAGAGGGGAGGACAGATACGCAGTATTTT. Translating gives CASSVEGRTDTQYF.

This clone appeared once. The chain couples TRBV7-9 to TRBJ2-4, with 8 nucleotides matching TRBD1. Germline V gene sequence: CDR1 SEHNR, CDR2 FQNEAQ (reference sequence). Trimming removed 1 base from V and 7 bases from J; junction bases left unmatched: 6. There are 15 residues in the CDR3. The CDR3 DNA sequence: TGTGCCAGCAGCTTAGGCGGGACAGGCAGTAACATTCAGTACTTC. Protein sequence: CASSLGGTGSNIQYF. The full variable domain, with the rest looked up from reference TRBV7-9 and TRBJ2-4, is DTGVSQNPRHKITKRGQNVTFRCDPISEHNRLYWYRQTLGQGPEFLTYFQNEAQLEKSRLLSDRFSAERPKGSFSTLEIQRTEQGDSAMYLCASSLGGTGSNIQYFGAGTRLSVL.

This clone was recorded a few times. The gene calls are TRBV7-6 and TRBJ2-2; a possible D gene is TRBD2 (5 bases). The CDR3 length is 14 residues. The germline V gene encodes CDR1 SGHVS and CDR2 FNYEAQ. The V gene lost 5 bases and the J gene lost 6 bases, with 13 bases spanning the gap. The CDR3 protein is CASSGFMGAGELFF. In nucleotides, the CDR3 is TGTGCCAGCAGCGGCTTTATGGGAGCCGGGGAGCTGTTTTTT.

This sequence joins TRBV23-1 and TRBJ2-1, with TRBD1 identical over 8 bases. TRBV23-1 is identified as an open reading frame with a role that is uncertain. CDR3 length equals 15 residues. V dropped 3 bases and J dropped 8; count of bases not matched to a gene: 9. The CDR3 is CASSHPDRDGDEQFF. CDR3 nucleotide sequence: TGCGCCAGCAGTCATCCGGACAGGGATGGCGATGAGCAGTTCTTC.